This passage covers 10 T cell receptor beta chains from one sample sequenced in a study of shared clonotypes between healthy human individuals. Sequencing used immunoSEQ multiplex PCR; TCRdb keeps in-frame clones, though not all of them. The sample consists of 800,000 to 1,200,000 clones, about four fifths of them appearing once. The specimen sequenced was memory CD4+ T cells from PBMCs. Stated subset: CD45RA-negative fraction. All receptors derive from a man between 18 and 29 years old in good health. Some clones in this sample may be carry-over from other donors' samples.

Concerning this clone itself: A much larger clone lies a single base off, so this may be a read error. The chain joins TRBV11-3 to TRBJ2-2, with D unclear. Per the germline V gene, CDR1 is SGHNT and CDR2 is YENEEA. The CDR3 is made up of 13 amino acids. Deletions cut 5 bases from V and 1 base from J, with 5 bases between. CDR3 amino acids: CASSPQNTGELFF. The CDR3, as DNA: TGTGCCAGCAGCCCGCAGAACACCGGGGAGCTGTTTTTT.

The chain is built from TRBV4-3 and TRBJ2-7, with TRBD2 matching 7 bases. V dropped 0 bases and J dropped 0; count of bases not matched to a gene: 5. Germline CDR1 LGHNA, CDR2 YSLEER. CDR3 length equals 16 residues. CDR3: CASSQDRRTSSYEQYF. The DNA of the CDR3 is TGCGCCAGCAGCCAAGATCGGAGGACTAGCTCCTACGAGCAGTACTTC.

The CDR3: CASSLRGGQGNTIYF. CDR3 bases: TGTGCCAGCAGCTTGCGGGGAGGGCAGGGAAACACCATATATTTT. This chain uses TRBV5-8 with TRBJ1-3; D is undetermined. Per germline, CDR1 SGHTS and CDR2 YDEGEE. V was clipped by 1 base and J by 4 bases, with 12 bases between them. This CDR3 comprises 15 residues.

This clone was detected only once. This chain uses TRBV14 with TRBJ1-2; D is unclear. The V and J ends lost 1 base and 4 bases respectively, with 7 bases between them. The germline CDR1 and CDR2 sequences are SGHDN and FVKESK. The CDR3 contains 13 residues. The CDR3 nucleotides read TGTGCCAGCAGCCAAGGCGTTAGCTATGGCTACACCTTC. This sequence encodes CASSQGVSYGYTF.

J is TRBJ1-1 and V is TRBV6-6; 7 nucleotides line up with TRBD1. The germline CDR1 and CDR2 sequences are MNHNY and SVGAGI (reference sequence). The CDR3 covers 13 residues. The J segment lost 5 bases and the V segment lost 6 bases, leaving 6 bases of the junction unmatched. Written as DNA, the CDR3 is TGTGCCAGCAGGTCCAACAGGGGAACTGAAGCTTTCTTT. This translates into CASRSNRGTEAFF.

The chain carries TRBV7-9 and TRBJ2-2, with D maybe TRBD2 (5 bases). Germline CDR1 is SEHNR and CDR2 is FQNEAQ (reference sequence). Trimming took off 1 base at V and 0 bases at J, with 9 bases between the two ends. The CDR3 totals 16 residues. The DNA of the CDR3 is TGTGCCAGCAGCTTAGAGGCGGGCGCGAACACCGGGGAGCTGTTTTTT. Its protein product is CASSLEAGANTGELFF.

This sequence joins TRBV2 and TRBJ1-5, with TRBD1 as a possible D gene (5 bases). CDR1 and CDR2 from the germline V gene are SNHLY and FYNNEI. The length of the CDR3 is 15 residues. The V and J ends lost 0 bases and 11 bases respectively, with 17 bases between them. CDR3 residues: CASSEAGSLRGAQHF. The CDR3 DNA sequence: TGTGCCAGCAGTGAAGCGGGGTCCCTAAGAGGGGCCCAGCATTTT.

The rearrangement links TRBV21-1 to TRBJ2-2; TRBD1, the table's D call, was not compared with the DNA. TRBV21-1 is noted as a pseudogene. This CDR3 spans 17 amino acids. The DNA of the CDR3 is TGTGCCAGCAGCAAAAAGGGACAGGGGAAGTTGTCCGGGGAGCTGTTTTTT. Its translation is CASSKKGQGKLSGELFF.

This CDR3 reads CASSPKTGDTDTQYF. The DNA of the CDR3 is TGTGCCAGCAGCCCTAAGACAGGGGACACAGATACGCAGTATTTT. The chain links TRBV5-4 to TRBJ2-3; TRBD1 matches 8 bases. Per the germline V gene, CDR1 is SGHNT and CDR2 is YYREEE (reference sequence). This CDR3 is 15 amino acids long. V shed 4 bases, J shed 2 bases, and the junction held 6 bases outside the gene matches.

The chain uses TRBV28 and TRBJ2-5; weak D call: TRBD1 (6 bases). The V end was cut by 5 bases, the J end by 7 bases, with 20 bases between. Germline V gene data show CDR1 as MDHEN and CDR2 as SYDVKM. This CDR3 contains 15 residues. The CDR3 coding sequence is TGTGCCAGCAGTCCACCGGGACAACTACGAGGGACCCAGTACTTC. Its translation: CASSPPGQLRGTQYF.